Each of the 20 T cell receptor beta chains below was sequenced from the same sample in a study of early T cells in non-severe SARS-CoV-2 infection. TCRdb reprocessed the 5' RACE reads via MiXCR and lists one record per CDR3 protein. The data contain more than 30,000 distinct CDR3 sequences, 7.1% of them singletons. The material sequenced was whole blood, taken at baseline. The receptors come from an adult who was a healthcare worker with PCR-confirmed SARS-CoV-2 infection or an uninfected control (not recorded which).

This clonotype was found many times. This chain uses TRBV20-1 with TRBJ2-1; 9 bases align to TRBD2. Germline CDR1 reads DFQATT; CDR2 reads SNEGSKA (reference sequence). The CDR3 runs to 13 residues. As DNA, the CDR3 is TGCAGCTTAGCGGGAGAGTCCTACAATGAGCAGTTCTTC. Its protein is CSLAGESYNEQFF.

In its sample, this clonotype was seen many times. The rearrangement uses TRBV7-9 and TRBJ2-1; D ambiguous. This CDR3 has 12 amino acids. Germline V gene sequence: CDR1 SEHNR, CDR2 FQNEAQ (reference sequence). V lost 5 bases to trimming and J lost 7 bases, with 9 bases between them. The CDR3 nucleotides are TGTGCCAGCAGCCCACTGGGGAATGAGCAGTTCTTC. Its protein product is CASSPLGNEQFF.

A single count supports this clonotype. The V and J genes are TRBV12-5 and TRBJ2-1; TRBD2 agrees at 11 bases. J lost 4 bases, V lost 0 bases, and 5 bases had no gene match. This CDR3 contains 17 residues. Germline CDR1 reads LGHNT; CDR2 reads FRNRAP. The CDR3 loop is CASGLVPGLADYNEQFF. CDR3 coding DNA: TGTGCTAGTGGTTTGGTACCGGGACTAGCGGATTACAATGAGCAGTTCTTC.

This chain links TRBV25-1 with TRBJ2-7, with a possible D match to TRBD2 (5 bases). V was pared by 6 bases and J by 4 bases, with 16 bases between. The CDR3 has 14 residues. From germline, CDR1 is MGHDK and CDR2 SYGVNS. The CDR3 loop is CASRKKEAPYEQYF. The DNA for the CDR3 is TGTGCCAGCAGAAAAAAGGAGGCCCCTTACGAGCAGTACTTC.

This chain links TRBV19 with TRBJ2-4; tentatively, D is TRBD2 (5 bases). CDR3 length equals 12 residues. V lost 11 bases, J lost 2 bases, and 10 bases lay in between. Germline V gene lookup returns CDR1 LNHDA and CDR2 SQIVND (reference sequence). The CDR3 DNA reads TGTGCCGCCGGGGTAACCAAAAACATTCAGTACTTC. Its protein product is CAAGVTKNIQYF.

V gene TRBV20-1 combines with J gene TRBJ2-3, with a weak D call TRBD2 (6 bases). V lost 4 bases and J lost 6, with 17 bases in between. CDR1 and CDR2 (germline): DFQATT, SNEGSKA (reference sequence). This CDR3 is built from 14 residues. CDR3 sequence (DNA): TGCAGTGCTAACATAGGCGGGATGGGGGATACGCAGTATTTT. Its translation: CSANIGGMGDTQYF.

This clonotype was seen repeatedly, ten times or more. CDR3 coding DNA: TGCAGTGCCCCGGTTAATGCTGGGGCCAACGTCCTGACTTTC. This codes for CSAPVNAGANVLTF. This chain uses TRBV20-1 with TRBJ2-6; D unclear. Per the germline V gene, CDR1 is DFQATT and CDR2 is SNEGSKA (reference sequence). V gave up 6 bases and J gave up 2 bases, with 11 bases separating them. The CDR3 runs 14 residues.

Only a few counts were recorded for this clonotype. The chain is built from TRBV27 and TRBJ1-5, with TRBD1 matching over 10 bases. J gave up 4 bases and V 6 bases, and 3 bases lay outside the gene matches. The germline gives CDR1 MNHEY, CDR2 SMNVEV (reference sequence). The CDR3 spans 14 residues. CDR3 sequence reads: CASRKGQGNQPQHF. CDR3 bases: TGTGCCAGCAGGAAGGGACAGGGGAATCAGCCCCAGCATTTT.

The chain links TRBV27 to TRBJ2-7; TRBD1 might be the D (6 bases). Trimming pared 1 base from V and 4 bases from J, leaving 23 bases between. The CDR3 length is 18 residues. Germline CDR1 and CDR2: MNHEY and SMNVEV (reference sequence). Here the CDR3 reads CASSLLVSRQGRWYEQYF. CDR3 DNA sequence: TGTGCCAGCAGTTTATTAGTAAGTCGGCAGGGGCGGTGGTACGAGCAGTACTTC.

Comment on this clonotype: This clone may be a read error of a much larger clone one base away. The conserved closing phenylalanine or tryptophan is absent in this CDR3, likely reflecting a read error. This chain connects TRBV7-2 to TRBJ1-5; a possible D gene is TRBD1 (6 bases). The V and J ends lost 2 bases and 5 bases respectively, with 10 bases between them. The germline gives CDR1 SGHTA, CDR2 FQGNSA. This CDR3 contains 14 residues. CDR3 bases: TGTGCCAGCAGCTTAAAGGGGGGGTATCAGCCCCAGCATTCT. Its protein is CASSLKGGYQPQHS.

This clonotype was counted ten times or more. The J gene is TRBJ2-3, the V gene TRBV7-2; no reliable D call. V dropped 1 base and J dropped 4 bases, with 9 bases sitting between them. The CDR3 consists of 14 residues. The V gene's germline CDR1 is SGHTA and CDR2 FQGNSA. The CDR3 reads CASSLVYGADTQYF. In nucleotides, the CDR3 is TGTGCCAGCAGCTTAGTCTACGGAGCAGATACGCAGTATTTT.

This clonotype has only a few counts. The rearrangement joins TRBV7-2 to TRBJ1-1; no clear D gene. The CDR3 runs to 13 residues. The ends were cut back, 2 bases at V and 4 bases at J, with 8 bases in the middle. Germline loops: CDR1 SGHTA, CDR2 FQGNSA. The CDR3 here is CASSLMGSTEAFF. Here the CDR3 DNA reads TGTGCCAGCAGCTTAATGGGAAGCACTGAAGCTTTCTTT.

This clonotype was detected ten times or more. The genes are TRBV7-9 and TRBJ2-3; no reliable D call. The CDR3 totals 14 residues. V was pared by 0 bases and J by 0 bases, with 4 bases between. Germline V gives CDR1 SEHNR, CDR2 FQNEAQ (reference sequence). The CDR3 protein is CASSLAGSTDTQYF. The CDR3 nucleotides are TGTGCCAGCAGCTTAGCGGGCAGCACAGATACGCAGTATTTT. The full variable domain, with the rest looked up from reference TRBV7-9 and TRBJ2-3, is DTGVSQNPRHKITKRGQNVTFRCDPISEHNRLYWYRQTLGQGPEFLTYFQNEAQLEKSRLLSDRFSAERPKGSFSTLEIQRTEQGDSAMYLCASSLAGSTDTQYFGPGTRLTVL.

This clonotype has just a few counts. This chain uses TRBV20-1 with TRBJ2-2; TRBD2 is a possible D gene (7 bases). The CDR3 loop spans 16 amino acids. The ends were cut back, 3 bases at V and 3 bases at J, with 17 bases in the middle. CDR1 is DFQATT, CDR2 SNEGSKA, per germline (reference sequence). The DNA for the CDR3 is TGCAGTGCTAGTGATCCGCGGGGGCCCTACACCGGGGAGCTGTTTTTT. As protein: CSASDPRGPYTGELFF.

The V call is TRBV18, the J call TRBJ1-1, with 7 positions matching TRBD1. The length of the CDR3 is 15 residues. CDR1 KGHSH and CDR2 LQKENI come from the germline V gene. J was trimmed by 1 base and V by 6 bases; bases with no gene match: 8. The CDR3 region has the DNA TGTGCCAGCTCGTCGCCGGGACAGAGGAACACTGAAGCTTTCTTT. It encodes CASSSPGQRNTEAFF.

This clonotype was seen at least ten times. The chain recombines TRBV7-2 with TRBJ2-5; D tentatively fits TRBD1 or TRBD2 (6 bases each). Between the trimmed V and J ends, which lost 2 bases and 0 bases, there was a span of 16 bases. The length of the CDR3 is 17 residues. Per the germline V gene, CDR1 is SGHTA and CDR2 is FQGNSA. CDR3 nucleotide sequence: TGTGCCAGCAGCTTACCCGGGGGCCAGCTGTACCAAGAGACCCAGTACTTC. It encodes CASSLPGGQLYQETQYF.

V is TRBV4-1 and J is TRBJ2-1, with D hard to call. Germline assignment: CDR1 MGHRA and CDR2 YSYEKL. Trimming pared 5 bases from V and 0 bases from J, leaving 11 bases between. This CDR3 spans 15 amino acids. CDR3 sequence reads: CASSAHSPSYNEQFF. CDR3 in DNA: TGCGCCAGCAGCGCACATTCCCCCTCCTACAATGAGCAGTTCTTC.

The chain links TRBV2 to TRBJ1-1, with unresolved D. Trimming removed 3 bases from V and 4 bases from J, with 12 bases in between. The CDR3 is 14 residues long. CDR1 SNHLY and CDR2 FYNNEI come from the germline V gene. This CDR3 reads CASSDDGTTTEAFF. CDR3 nucleotide sequence: TGTGCCAGCAGTGATGACGGAACGACCACTGAAGCTTTCTTT.

This clonotype was seen repeatedly, ten times or more. The rearrangement joins TRBV5-1 to TRBJ2-2, with TRBD1 matching over 8 bases. CDR1 and CDR2 (germline): SGHRS, YFSETQ. The CDR3 has 16 amino acids. J lost 0 bases, V lost 4 bases, and 5 bases had no gene match. The CDR3 nucleotides read TGCGCCAGCAGCCGACAGGGGCCAGCGAACACCGGGGAGCTGTTTTTT. Translating it yields CASSRQGPANTGELFF.

This clonotype was detected only a few times. The rearrangement joins TRBV29-1 to TRBJ2-7, with 10 bases lining up with TRBD1. The CDR3 has 13 residues. Germline loops: CDR1 SQVTM, CDR2 ANQGSEA. With 7 bases clipped from V and 5 bases from J, the junction kept 8 bases outside the gene matches. CDR3 nucleotide sequence: TGCAGCGCCCGACAGGGGGCGCGAGACGAGCAGTACTTC. As protein: CSARQGARDEQYF.